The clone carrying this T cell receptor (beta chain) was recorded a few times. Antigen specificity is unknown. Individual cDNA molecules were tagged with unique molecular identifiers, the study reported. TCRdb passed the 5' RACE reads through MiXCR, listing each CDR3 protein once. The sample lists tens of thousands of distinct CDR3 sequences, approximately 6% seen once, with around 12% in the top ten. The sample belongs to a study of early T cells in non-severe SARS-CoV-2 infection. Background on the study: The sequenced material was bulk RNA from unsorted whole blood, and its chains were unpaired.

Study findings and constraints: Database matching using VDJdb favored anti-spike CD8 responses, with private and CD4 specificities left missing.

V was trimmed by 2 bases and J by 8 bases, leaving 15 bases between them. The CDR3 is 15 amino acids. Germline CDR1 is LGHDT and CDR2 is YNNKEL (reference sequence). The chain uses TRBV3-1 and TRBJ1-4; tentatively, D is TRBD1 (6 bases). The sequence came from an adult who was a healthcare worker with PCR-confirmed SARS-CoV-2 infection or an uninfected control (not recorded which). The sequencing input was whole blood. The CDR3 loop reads CASSQYRGAREKLFF. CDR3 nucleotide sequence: TGTGCCAGCAGCCAATATCGGGGGGCGAGGGAAAAACTGTTTTTT. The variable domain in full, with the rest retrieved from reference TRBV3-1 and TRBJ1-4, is DTAVSQTPKYLVTQMGNDKSIKCEQNLGHDTMYWYKQDSKKFLKIMFSYNNKELIINETVPNRFSPKSPDKAHLNLHINSLELGDSAVYFCASSQYRGAREKLFFGSGTQLSVL.